The present entry profiles one T cell receptor beta chain with its context. The target antigen is unknown. A junction end diverges from the germline sequence, so it may reflect a read error. Other DNA sequences in the same sample also yield this CDR3. The source of the sample is a study of T cells in narcolepsy. Study outcomes and limitations: Autoreactive clone sequences were missing from some blood memory CD4+ repertoires. Comparing one patient's CSF and blood CD4+ clonotypes highlighted HCRT- and TRIB2-specific autoreactive clonotypes. Healthy controls reportedly lacked the autoreactive clonotypes serially found in patients' blood.

Sequencing was performed with immunoSEQ multiplex PCR; in TCRdb, only in-frame clones are kept and a portion is missing. In the table there are about 25,000 clones, 84% of which are singletons. Germline CDR1 and CDR2: SNHLY and FYNNEI. The CDR3 spans 13 residues. This clonotype was sampled from a human donor with narcolepsy. The V gene is TRBV2, the J gene TRBJ1-3; no reliable D call. Sequencing was carried out using CD45RA- memory CD4+ T cells from PBMCs. CDR3 sequence reads: CASSVKLGNTIYF. The CDR3 DNA is TGTGCTAGCAGTGTCAAACTTGGAAACACCATATATTTT.